This TCR beta chain was sequenced for a study of blood T cell repertoires in COVID-19. Study context: Samples of COVID-19 (acute and convalescent) were obtained from the United States, Italy and Spain. PBMCs, B-cell-depleted T cells, or T cells provided the cDNA or gDNA that made up the material.

Original handling: Amplification of reference gene primers was used by the study to estimate nucleated cell counts. The protocol was immunoSEQ multiplex PCR, while the TCRdb copy is restricted to in-frame clones and leaves out a portion. V and J calls and clone size are as listed in that table; D and trimming were resolved from the DNA. Of a few hundred thousand clones listed, approximately 85% were seen once; the top ten hold about 7%. The length of the CDR3 is 12 residues. Germline assignment: CDR1 SGHRS and CDR2 YFSETQ. V lost 0 bases to trimming and J lost 5 bases, with 4 bases between them. The sample consisted of peripheral blood. The gene calls are TRBV5-1 and TRBJ2-3; D is undetermined. The clonotype originates from a human donor in a cohort sampled during active COVID-19. The CDR3 DNA reads as TGCGCCAGCAGCTTGGCCGGAGATACGCAGTATTTT. This encodes CASSLAGDTQYF.